These T cell receptor beta chains were read from a single sample in a study of blood T cell repertoires in COVID-19. Using immunoSEQ multiplex PCR, the repertoire was profiled, and TCRdb retains in-frame clones only, with some absent. The profile shows approximately 290,000 clones, about 85% of them singletons. The sequencing sample was made of peripheral blood. The receptors were gathered from a human donor with COVID-19, enrolled during active disease. The donor label of this sample is uncertain. The CDR3 runs from the conserved cysteine through the conserved F or W. A D gene is named only where the DNA matches it firmly. Expanded clones are given a class, and other clones once, few, many or no size at all.

V,D,J,size,DNA,CDR3
TRBV3-1/TRBV3-2,NA,TRBJ1-2,NA,TGTGCCAGCAGCCAAGACAGGGCCAGGTATGGCTACACCTTC,CASSQDRARYGYTF
TRBV28,TRBD1,TRBJ1-1,NA,TGTGCCAGCAGTATTCATCGCAGGACAGGGCAGACTGAAGCTTTCTTT,CASSIHRRTGQTEAFF
TRBV6-6,NA,TRBJ1-5,NA,TGTGCCAGCATCTGGAGTCACTTCGGGAATCAGCCCCAGCATTTT,CASIWSHFGNQPQHF
TRBV4-2,TRBD2,TRBJ2-5,NA,TGTGCCAGCAGCCAAGATTTGACTAGCGGGAGGGGGGAGACCCAGTACTTC,CASSQDLTSGRGETQYF
TRBV19,NA,TRBJ2-3,NA,TGTGCCAGTAGTGTTATCAGGGGAGGGACAGATACGCAGTATTTT,CASSVIRGGTDTQYF
TRBV19,TRBD2,TRBJ2-3,NA,TGTGCCAGTAAATCGGCGGGAGGACCAGATACGCAGTATTTT,CASKSAGGPDTQYF
TRBV28,TRBD1,TRBJ1-2,NA,TGTGCCAGTAAAGCACCGGGACAGGGGTTCTATGGCTACACCTTC,CASKAPGQGFYGYTF
TRBV6-5,TRBD1,TRBJ2-7,NA,TGTGCCAGCAGCAGATCCCGGGACAGTTCCTACGAGCAGTACTTC,CASSRSRDSSYEQYF
TRBV18,NA,TRBJ1-1,NA,TGTGCCAGCTCAGGACAGACGATTAGTACTGAAGCTTTCTTT,CASSGQTISTEAFF
TRBV14,TRBD1,TRBJ2-1,NA,TGTGCCAGCAGCCAAGGACAGGGGAATGGGAGCTCCTACAATGAGCAGTTCTTC,CASSQGQGNGSSYNEQFF
TRBV11-2,NA,TRBJ2-1,NA,TGTGCCAGCAGCCCCACGAGGAATGAGCAGTTCTTC,CASSPTRNEQFF
TRBV14,TRBD1,TRBJ2-7,NA,TGTGCCAGCAGCCCCCGATTGGGACAGTCCTACGAGCAGTACTTC,CASSPRLGQSYEQYF
TRBV12-3/TRBV12-4,NA,TRBJ1-5,NA,TGTGCCAGCAGTGCAGGGAATCAGCCCCAGCATTTT,CASSAGNQPQHF
TRBV5-1,TRBD1,TRBJ1-2,NA,TGCGCCAGCAGCTTCGAACCGGGACAGAGATTTATAAACTATGGCTACACCTTC,CASSFEPGQRFINYGYTF
TRBV27,NA,TRBJ1-5,NA,TGTGCCAGCAGTTTAGGTCAGGGCTATCAGCCCCAGCATTTT,CASSLGQGYQPQHF
TRBV19,TRBD2,TRBJ2-7,few,TGTGCCAGTAGTTATGGGACTAGCGGGAGTTACGAGCAGTACTTC,CASSYGTSGSYEQYF
TRBV11-3,NA,TRBJ1-6,NA,TGTGCCAGCAGCTTATCCGAAAGCTCACCCCTCCACTTT,CASSLSESSPLHF
TRBV27,TRBD1,TRBJ1-6,NA,TGTGCCAGCAGTTTATACCAGGGGGATAATTCACCCCTCCACTTT,CASSLYQGDNSPLHF
TRBV5-6,TRBD1,TRBJ2-2,NA,TGTGCCAGCAGCGGGGACACAGGGGGCCACGGGGAGCTGTTTTTT,CASSGDTGGHGELFF
TRBV11-2,NA,TRBJ2-1,NA,TGTGCCAGCAGCTTAATCCGTTTGGGCGACAATGAGCAGTTCTTC,CASSLIRLGDNEQFF
TRBV19,NA,TRBJ2-3,NA,TGTGCCAGTAGTACTGGACTTAGAAGCAGTACAGATACGCAGTATTTT,CASSTGLRSSTDTQYF
TRBV6-5,TRBD1,TRBJ2-7,NA,TGTGCCAGCAGTCAGGCCGGGACAGGGAGGTACGAGCAGTACTTC,CASSQAGTGRYEQYF
TRBV11-2,TRBD1,TRBJ1-2,NA,TGTGCCAGCAGCTTAAAAGGACAGGGGATTAGCTACACCTTC,CASSLKGQGISYTF
TRBV5-8,NA,TRBJ1-2,NA,TGTGCCAGCAGCTTGTATGGCCGGGGGGCCTATGGCTACACCTTC,CASSLYGRGAYGYTF
TRBV2,NA,TRBJ1-4,NA,TGTGCCAGCAGTGCACAGCCTTACGAAAAACTGTTTTTT,CASSAQPYEKLFF
TRBV19,TRBD2,TRBJ2-1,once,TGTGCCAGTAGAAGGACTAGCGGGAGTCTACAGCAGTTCTTC,CASRRTSGSLQQFF
TRBV3-1/TRBV3-2,NA,TRBJ1-2,NA,TGTGCCAGCAGTCTGGGGGGGGAGAGCGGCTATGGCTACACCTTC,CASSLGGESGYGYTF
TRBV5-8,NA,TRBJ1-1,NA,TGTGCCAGCTCCAATTTCAGGGGATCTGAAGCTTTCTTT,CASSNFRGSEAFF
TRBV30,NA,TRBJ1-5,few,TGTGCCTGGAGTGCCAGGGTCGATCAGCCCCAGCATTTT,CAWSARVDQPQHF
TRBV9,NA,TRBJ1-4,NA,TGTGCCAGCAACCTCGACGGAACTAGTGAAAAACTGTTTTTT,CASNLDGTSEKLFF
TRBV5-1,NA,TRBJ1-1,once,TGCGCCAGCAGCGGAGACAGCCAGAACACTGAAGCTTTCTTT,CASSGDSQNTEAFF
TRBV11-1,NA,TRBJ2-2,NA,TGTGCCAGCAGCTTACACTACACCGGGGAGCTGTTTTTT,CASSLHYTGELFF
TRBV6-2/TRBV6-3,TRBD1,TRBJ2-7,NA,TGTGCCAGCACCCCAGCCCGACAGGGTATCTACGAGCAGTACTTC,CASTPARQGIYEQYF
TRBV28,TRBD1,TRBJ1-2,NA,TGTGCCAGCAGCCCGGGGGACAGGGCTTTTGGTGGCTACACCTTC,CASSPGDRAFGGYTF
TRBV29-1,TRBD2,TRBJ2-2,NA,TGCAGCGCGAGCCTAGCGGGGAACACCGGGGAGCTGTTTTTT,CSASLAGNTGELFF
TRBV6-5,NA,TRBJ1-4,NA,TGTGCCAGCAGCTACAGGGAGGGGGAAAAACTGTTTTTT,CASSYREGEKLFF
TRBV30,TRBD2,TRBJ2-1,NA,TGTGCCTGGGGGGGATCTAGCGGGATTCTGTTCTTC,CAWGGSSGILFF
TRBV2,TRBD2,TRBJ2-3,NA,TGTGCCAGCACCTTACTAGCGGGAGACACAGATACGCAGTATTTT,CASTLLAGDTDTQYF
TRBV19,TRBD1,TRBJ1-5,NA,TGTGCCATCAGGGGGCAGGTTATCAATCAGCCCCAGCATTTT,CAIRGQVINQPQHF
TRBV19,TRBD1,TRBJ1-1,once,TGTGCCAGTAGTATAAGCCGACAGGGCTACCTCATGAACACTGAAGCTTTCTTT,CASSISRQGYLMNTEAFF
TRBV4-2,TRBD2,TRBJ2-7,few,TGTGCCAGCAGCCAAGACCCCCCCACTAGCGGGGTACCCTACGAGCAGTACTTC,CASSQDPPTSGVPYEQYF
TRBV5-6,NA,TRBJ1-2,once,TGTGCCAGCAGCTTTGCGGTACAGGCCTATGGCTACACCTTC,CASSFAVQAYGYTF
TRBV28,TRBD1,TRBJ2-7,NA,TGTGCCAGCAGTTTAGTTGGGACAGGGGGCGACTACGAGCAGTACTTC,CASSLVGTGGDYEQYF
TRBV3-1/TRBV3-2,TRBD2,TRBJ2-5,once,TGTGCCAGCAGCCGCGGGAGGACTAGCGGGAGCGTGGGAGAGACCCAGTACTTC,CASSRGRTSGSVGETQYF
TRBV19,NA,TRBJ2-2,NA,TGTGCCAGTAGTCCTTATGGGCACGATAACACCGGGGAGCTGTTTTTT,CASSPYGHDNTGELFF
TRBV2,NA,TRBJ1-1,NA,TGTGCCAGCAGTGAAATGGCGGTGAACACTGAAGCTTTCTTT,CASSEMAVNTEAFF
TRBV29-1,NA,TRBJ2-3,NA,TGCGGCTGCGGCCACACAGATACGCAGTATTTT,CGCGHTDTQYF